Here is one T cell receptor (beta chain) with its context. The antigen is undetermined. The data stem from a study of identical twins. Via MiXCR, TCRdb re-called the 5' RACE reads, giving one row per CDR3 protein. In the table there are roughly 350,000 distinct CDR3 sequences, 9% of which are singletons. With V trimmed by 4 bases and J by 2 bases, 7 bases remained unmatched. Germline V CDR1 and CDR2: SGHRS, YFSETQ. This CDR3 has 15 residues. General observations from the study: Monozygotic twin pairs showed more out-of-frame TCR alpha sharing than models estimated. Whereas memory repertoires showed no such difference, abundant cord blood beta clonotypes carried fewer insertions. In zero-insertion analyses, partial confounding could arise from invariant MAIT and iNKT cells.

This TCR was recovered from a woman aged 45-65 years in good health. The chain recombines TRBV5-1 with TRBJ2-7; 9 bases are shared with TRBD2. The sample taken for sequencing was naive T cells sorted from blood. In nucleotides, the CDR3 is TGCGCCAGCAGCAGACCAGCGGGAGGTACCTACGAGCAGTACTTC. Amino acid sequence: CASSRPAGGTYEQYF. The full variable domain, with the rest looked up from reference TRBV5-1 and TRBJ2-7, is KAGVTQTPRYLIKTRGQQVTLSCSPISGHRSVSWYQQTPGQGLQFLFEYFSETQRNKGNFPGRFSGRQFSNSRSEMNVSTLELGDSALYLCASSRPAGGTYEQYFGPGTRLTVT.